This T cell receptor beta chain was recovered during a study of T cell responses to AZD1222 COVID-19 vaccine. TCRdb's table, derived via immunoSEQ multiplex PCR, lists solely in-frame clones and lacks some. The table lists about 160,000 clones, more than 85% of them singletons. Whole-study results and caveats: The span of vaccine-associated CD4 TCRs extended across spike, with dominance at 160-218 and 743-854. Targeting of unmutated variant regions was reportedly seen in nearly half of spike-specific TCRs. Donors were chiefly white British, with a greater number of females, and clonal diversity was perhaps underestimated.

On this clone: What it recognizes is unknown.

Trimming removed 4 bases from V and 0 bases from J; junction bases left unmatched: 2. The CDR3 extends over 14 amino acids. The germline gives CDR1 KGHDR, CDR2 SFDVKD. This receptor was identified in an adult who received the AZD1222 COVID-19 vaccine. Sequenced material: peripheral blood, taken 28 days after the second AZD1222 dose. The chain is built from TRBV24-1 and TRBJ2-7; TRBD2 matches at 7 bases. The CDR3 DNA is TGTGCCACCAGTGAGGGGGGGAGCTCCTACGAGCAGTACTTC. Amino acids: CATSEGGSSYEQYF.